This entry describes one T cell receptor beta chain. Germline V lookup: CDR1 SGHAT, CDR2 FQNNGV. The CDR3 is made up of 14 amino acids. J gave up 9 bases and V 4 bases, and 7 bases lay outside the gene matches. The data were taken from a study of blood T cell repertoires in COVID-19. At the level of the study: Whether acute or convalescent, the COVID-19 samples came from the United States, Italy and Spain. The analysed material was cDNA or gDNA that came from T cells, B-cell-depleted T cells, or PBMCs.

Original analysis: Nucleated cell counts were estimated from reference gene primer amplification. Clones were read by immunoSEQ multiplex PCR, and TCRdb kept only the in-frame ones, dropping some. The V and J calls and clone size were taken over from that table, and D and trimming were inferred from the DNA. The data hold some 300,000 clones, with around four fifths observed a single time. Sequencing used peripheral blood. The receptor comes from a woman in her 50s with active or convalescent COVID-19. The gene calls are TRBV11-2 and TRBJ2-1, with 9 bases aligning to TRBD1. The CDR3 spells CASSYPDRGSEQFF. The CDR3 DNA sequence: TGTGCCAGCAGCTACCCCGACAGGGGGAGTGAGCAGTTCTTC.